This T cell receptor beta chain is from a study of blood T cell repertoires in COVID-19. Study overall: Some COVID-19 samples were acute and others convalescent; all came from the United States, Italy and Spain. T cells, B-cell-depleted T cells, or PBMCs provided the cDNA or gDNA that served as material.

The germline gives CDR1 MRHNA, CDR2 SNTAGT. This CDR3 has 13 residues. V was cut by 4 bases and J by 1 base, with 6 bases left in between. Per the study methods: How many nucleated cells were present was estimated from reference gene primer amplification. Assay: immunoSEQ multiplex PCR; the TCRdb copy retains only in-frame clones and omits some. That table is the source of V, J and clone size, and D and trimming were worked out from the DNA. The data contain about 340,000 clones, over 70% of them singletons. The V call is TRBV6-4, the J call TRBJ2-3; no clear D gene. This TCR came from a man aged 25 to 40 with active or convalescent COVID-19. The source material was peripheral blood. This CDR3 is CASSAEGTDTQYF. CDR3 DNA sequence: TGTGCCAGCAGTGCCGAGGGCACAGATACGCAGTATTTT.